The text below deals with one T cell receptor beta chain. Its target antigen remains unknown. Qualities for individual bases were not recorded, and no much larger clone is one base off. V and J lose 3 bases and 2 bases, and a span of 8 bases separates them. CDR1 SQVTM and CDR2 ANQGSEA were looked up in the germline V gene. Reading from cysteine to phenylalanine, the CDR3 counts 14 amino acids. The sequence is cut down to CDR3 DNA, 42 bases in frame from base 1. The sample belongs to a study of a mutant IDH1 vaccine in newly diagnosed glioma (dated by TCRdb to the early 2020s). Context from the whole study: Vaccination started 4-6 weeks after radiotherapy alone, or was given together with temozolomide cycles in the groups whose treatment included chemotherapy. The approximately 30 treated patients were approximately 62% male and around 38% female, with a mean age of roughly 40 years. Prior to enrollment, patients had been given standard therapy consisting of radiotherapy alone, temozolomide alone, or radiochemotherapy with temozolomide, with the combination given to most patients. The week-35 safety follow-up took place at visit V12, and the week-47 end of study took place at visit V13. Peripheral blood was collected at six visits: V03 (baseline), V05, V07, V10, V12 and V13. For exploratory analyses, longitudinal TCRB deep sequencing was carried out in about two dozen treated patients wherever samples were available.

Library preparation used the immunoSEQ multiplex PCR assay. The hsTCRB Kit was used according to the manufacturer's protocol to amplify rearranged TCR beta chain sequences. Sequencing of TCRB libraries was carried out on an Illumina MiSeq. The original pipeline was this. The proprietary platform of the kit vendor was used for demultiplexing, trimming and gene mapping. TCRdb obtained this table from immuneACCESS and retained in-frame rearrangements with V and J assigned. These tables miss some clones; where compared with another copy, unresolved V genes account for less than half of the shortfall, and the remainder is unexplained. V, J and clone size were drawn from that table, and D and trimming were deduced from the DNA. The sample profile shows roughly 86,000 clones; around 92% of them were found once. The ten largest clones capture roughly 0.78% of the sample. Results the study describes overall, beyond this receptor: Pseudoprogression appeared unrelated to alterations in the top peripheral T cell clonotypes detected by TCRB sequencing. PBMC samples for TCRB deep sequencing were selected based on availability. Across multiple MHC alleles, vaccine-induced immune responses were seen in 90% to 95% of patients. The authors noted that analyses of patient blood samples could not be reproduced because of sample limitations.

The sample's time point label, in plain terms: week 47, end of study. Each vaccine dose, consisting of 300 ug of a 20-mer mutant IDH1 peptide in Montanide, was administered subcutaneously with topical imiquimod. Across visits V03 through V10, patients got a total of eight vaccinations, given in weeks 1, 3, 5, 7, 11, 15, 19 and 23. All donors had newly diagnosed IDH1-mutant astrocytomas of WHO grade 3 or 4 that showed loss of nuclear ATRX. The samples were drawn from NOA16, a multicentre, single-arm, open-label phase I trial in Germany that tested a mutant IDH1 peptide vaccine in humans for the first time. The DNeasy Blood and Tissue Kit was used to extract genomic DNA from EDTA blood for TCRB sequencing.

The sample was PBMCs, taken from a glioma patient whose treatment included an IDH1 peptide vaccine. The chain was built from TRBV29-1 and TRBJ2-6; TRBD1 is possibly the D segment (5 matching bases). This receptor was obtained from a woman between 45 and 60 years old with glioma. The CDR3 is CSVDAGPGANVLTF. The DNA reads as follows: TGCAGCGTTGACGCAGGGCCTGGGGCCAACGTCCTGACTTTC.